One sample yielded the 30 T cell receptor beta chains listed below, sequenced in a study of shared clonotypes between healthy human individuals. Measured with immunoSEQ multiplex PCR; TCRdb has only the in-frame clones, and not every one. Of about 1 million clones listed, about 75% were seen once; the top ten hold approximately 1.5%. The specimen sequenced was memory CD4+ T cells sorted from blood. Subset of the sample: CD45RA-negative fraction. The receptors originated from a man younger than 35 in good health.

This clone was seen a few times. This chain uses TRBV14 with TRBJ2-7; D is possibly TRBD2 (5 bases). Trimming left V 4 bases short and J 0 bases short, with 10 bases between. Germline V gene sequence: CDR1 SGHDN, CDR2 FVKESK. This CDR3 contains 14 residues. CDR3 sequence: CASSPRVNSYEQYF. CDR3 coding DNA: TGTGCCAGCAGCCCGCGGGTCAACTCCTACGAGCAGTACTTC.

The CDR3 spells CASSLGGRTDEKLFF. In DNA form, the CDR3 reads TGTGCCAGCAGCTTAGGAGGAAGGACAGATGAAAAACTGTTTTTT. The chain carries TRBV7-9 and TRBJ1-4, with D perhaps matching TRBD1 (6 bases). CDR1 is SEHNR, CDR2 FQNEAQ, per germline (reference sequence). The CDR3 sequence is 15 residues long. Deletions cut 1 base from V and 6 bases from J, with 12 bases between.

The V call is TRBV5-1, the J call TRBJ1-4; TRBD1 agrees at 9 bases. The V segment lost 2 bases and the J segment 5 bases; nucleotides outside the gene matches: 4. Per the germline V gene, CDR1 is SGHRS and CDR2 is YFSETQ. The CDR3 has 15 residues. The CDR3 DNA is TGCGCCAGCAGCTTACACGGGACAGGGAATGAAAAACTGTTTTTT. This translates into CASSLHGTGNEKLFF.

The CDR3 DNA reads as TGTGCCAGCAGTCCCCCAACTTCACCCCTCCACTTT. Encoded protein: CASSPPTSPLHF. The chain combines TRBV6-6 with TRBJ1-6; D is ambiguous. The CDR3 is made up of 12 amino acids. V dropped 5 bases and J dropped 9 bases, with 8 bases sitting between them. Germline CDR1 and CDR2: MNHNY and SVGAGI (reference sequence).

The CDR3 spells CASSLVPDREYEQYF. Written as DNA, the CDR3 is TGTGCCAGCAGCTTAGTTCCCGACAGGGAATACGAGCAGTACTTC. The chain carries TRBV7-2 and TRBJ2-7, with TRBD1 matching over 7 bases. CDR1 and CDR2 from the germline V gene are SGHTA and FQGNSA. This CDR3 spans 15 amino acids. Unmatched junction bases numbered 7, after V lost 1 base and J lost 4 bases.

This clone was seen a few times. The chain combines TRBV5-5 with TRBJ2-7; 8 bases map to TRBD1. Germline V gene sequence: CDR1 SGHKS, CDR2 YYEKEE (reference sequence). V trimming: 4 bases; J trimming: 0 bases; junction bases outside the gene matches: 3. The CDR3 totals 14 residues. The CDR3 spells CASSRDRSSYEQYF. CDR3 nucleotides: TGTGCCAGCAGCCGGGACAGGAGCTCCTACGAGCAGTACTTC.

The chain carries TRBV19 and TRBJ1-5; D is ambiguous. CDR1 LNHDA and CDR2 SQIVND come from the germline V gene (reference sequence). V gave up 3 bases and J gave up 3 bases, with 12 bases separating them. The CDR3 totals 15 residues. The chain's CDR3 is CASSIPLRDNQPQHF. CDR3 DNA: TGTGCCAGTAGTATCCCATTAAGGGACAATCAGCCCCAGCATTTT. The entire variable domain, with the rest obtained from reference TRBV19 and TRBJ1-5, is as follows: DGGITQSPKYLFRKEGQNVTLSCEQNLNHDAMYWYRQDPGQGLRLIYYSQIVNDFQKGDIAEGYSVSREKKESFPLTVTSAQKNPTAFYLCASSIPLRDNQPQHFGDGTRLSIL.

V usage is TRBV2 and J usage is TRBJ1-4; D not resolved. This CDR3 is built from 14 residues. CDR1 and CDR2 (germline): SNHLY, FYNNEI. V shed 3 bases and J shed 7 bases, with 12 bases lying between them. CDR3 coding DNA: TGTGCCAGCAGTGATGGAAAAGGTGGTGAAAAACTGTTTTTT. It yields the protein CASSDGKGGEKLFF.

This sequence joins TRBV7-9 and TRBJ1-1, with unresolved D. Germline CDR1 reads SEHNR; CDR2 reads FQNEAQ (reference sequence). The CDR3 contains 15 residues. V lost 4 bases and J 2 bases, leaving 14 bases between the germline ends. CDR3 DNA sequence: TGTGCCAGCAGCTCAATAGGACGACGAAACACTGAAGCTTTCTTT. This codes for CASSSIGRRNTEAFF.

In DNA form, the CDR3 reads TGTGCCAGCAGCTTAACCTCGCCCTACGAGCAGTACTTC. Translation gives CASSLTSPYEQYF. The rearrangement uses TRBV7-2 and TRBJ2-7; D not certain. Germline assignment: CDR1 SGHTA and CDR2 FQGNSA. The CDR3 consists of 13 residues. V lost 2 bases and J 2 bases, leaving 7 bases between the germline ends. The complete variable domain, with remaining parts taken from reference TRBV7-2 and TRBJ2-7, reads GAGVSQSPSNKVTEKGKDVELRCDPISGHTALYWYRQSLGQGLEFLIYFQGNSAPDKSGLPSDRFSAERTGGSVSTLTIQRTQQEDSAVYLCASSLTSPYEQYFGPGTRLTVT.

This rearrangement joins TRBV27 to TRBJ2-1, with TRBD2 matching 9 bases. CDR3 size: 14 residues. The J segment lost 6 bases and the V segment lost 4 bases, leaving 4 bases of the junction unmatched. The V gene's germline CDR1 is MNHEY and CDR2 SMNVEV (reference sequence). CDR3 in DNA: TGTGCCAGCAGTTGGGCTAGCGGGACCAATGAGCAGTTCTTC. It translates to CASSWASGTNEQFF.

The rearrangement uses TRBV7-9 and TRBJ2-5; no definite D call. Germline assignment: CDR1 SEHNR and CDR2 FQNEAQ (reference sequence). This CDR3 comprises 15 residues. Trimming removed 3 bases from V and 0 bases from J, with 11 bases in between. DNA for the CDR3: TGTGCCAGCAGCTTCCCAGCAGGATACCAAGAGACCCAGTACTTC. This encodes CASSFPAGYQETQYF.

This clone was detected only a few times. CDR3 in amino acids: CASSSWGGQETQYF. CDR3 nucleotide sequence: TGTGCCAGCAGCTCCTGGGGGGGGCAGGAGACCCAGTACTTC. This sequence joins TRBV5-6 and TRBJ2-5; D perhaps matches TRBD2 (7 bases). This CDR3 region has 14 residues. Trimming shortened V by 3 bases and J by 5 bases, and 14 bases separated the two germline ends. CDR1 is SGHDT, CDR2 YYEEEE, per germline.

The chain recombines TRBV19 with TRBJ1-5; D not certain. The V end was cut by 8 bases, the J end by 1 base, with 9 bases between. The CDR3 covers 13 residues. The germline CDR1 and CDR2 sequences are LNHDA and SQIVND (reference sequence). The CDR3: CASCLVSNQPQHF. CDR3 in DNA: TGTGCCAGTTGTTTGGTGAGCAATCAGCCCCAGCATTTT.

The gene calls are TRBV19 and TRBJ2-2; 10 nucleotides match TRBD1. The CDR3 has 16 residues. CDR1 is LNHDA and CDR2 is SQIVND in the germline V gene (reference sequence). Trimming at V came to 5 bases and at J to 6 bases, leaving 9 bases not matched to a gene. The CDR3 loop reads CASSPTGTGAAGELFF. CDR3 DNA: TGTGCCAGTAGTCCCACCGGGACAGGGGCCGCCGGGGAGCTGTTTTTT.

The chain combines TRBV9 with TRBJ2-3; D uncertain. V lost 4 bases to trimming and J lost 3 bases, with 12 bases between them. Germline V gives CDR1 SGDLS, CDR2 YYNGEE. The CDR3 loop spans 14 amino acids. DNA for the CDR3: TGTGCCAGCAGCCCTCTCATTGGGACAGATACGCAGTATTTT. Amino acid sequence: CASSPLIGTDTQYF.

A word on this clone: A far larger clone is a single base away, which makes a read error likely. This chain connects TRBV2 to TRBJ1-2; D uncertain. Germline V gene sequence: CDR1 SNHLY, CDR2 FYNNEI. The CDR3 is 10 residues long. The CDR3 region is CASRGGGCTF. CDR3 nucleotide sequence: TGTGCCAGCAGGGGTGGCGGCTGCACCTTC. The full variable domain, with the rest looked up from reference TRBV2 and TRBJ1-2, is EPEVTQTPSHQVTQMGQEVILRCVPISNHLYFYWYRQILGQKVEFLVSFYNNEISEKSEIFDDQFSVERPDGSNFTLKIRSTKLEDSAMYFCASRGGGCTFGSGTRLTVV.

The J gene is TRBJ1-3, the V gene TRBV6-5; D unresolved. The CDR3 has 14 residues. Trimming shortened V by 4 bases and J by 0 bases, and 7 bases separated the two germline ends. Germline V gives CDR1 MNHEY, CDR2 SVGAGI. CDR3 sequence (DNA): TGTGCCAGCAGTTTGGGTCTCTCTGGAAACACCATATATTTT. Its translation: CASSLGLSGNTIYF.

This clone has just a few counts. A read error may explain this, as a much larger clone is one base away. Other DNA sequences within the sample encode an identical CDR3. This chain joins TRBV7-2 and TRBJ1-2, with D tentatively TRBD1 (6 bases). CDR1 and CDR2 (germline): SGHTA, FQGNSA. Trimming stripped 5 bases from V and 2 bases from J, with 9 bases between. CDR3 size: 13 residues. CDR3 bases: TGTGCCAGCAGCCTCGGACAGAACTATGGCTACACCTTC. Protein product: CASSLGQNYGYTF.

The gene calls are TRBV5-1 and TRBJ1-2; TRBD1 aligns across 7 bases. Germline CDR1 reads SGHRS; CDR2 reads YFSETQ. V lost 0 bases and J lost 3; bases outside the gene matches: 5. This CDR3 comprises 15 residues. CDR3 sequence reads: CASSLDEGAYYGYTF. The CDR3, as DNA: TGCGCCAGCAGCTTGGACGAGGGGGCGTACTATGGCTACACCTTC.

The chain recombines TRBV18 with TRBJ1-4; D uncertain. The V gene's germline CDR1 is KGHSH and CDR2 LQKENI. The CDR3 is made up of 13 amino acids. V gave up 6 bases and J gave up 4 bases, with 9 bases separating them. This chain's CDR3 is CASSTELNEKLFF. The DNA for the CDR3 is TGTGCCAGCTCCACAGAACTTAATGAAAAACTGTTTTTT.

As for this clone: It is unclear where the CDR3 begins or ends on the DNA, so no DNA is shown, and the CDR3 is as TCRdb lists it. V usage is TRBV29-1 and J usage is TRBJ2-1. Germline CDR1 and CDR2: SQVTM and ANQGSEA. The CDR3 has 13 amino acids, counting both end residues. CDR3 loop: CSVWERAYNEQFF.

This clone was seen many times. The genes are TRBV5-1 and TRBJ2-5; a weak D match, TRBD2 (6 bases). Germline lookup yields CDR1 SGHRS and CDR2 YFSETQ. CDR3 length: 16 amino acids. V lost 0 bases, J lost 5 bases, and 17 bases lay in between. The CDR3 region has the DNA TGCGCCAGCAGCTTGGCCCTAGGAGGGAGGAGCGAGACCCAGTACTTC. Amino acid sequence: CASSLALGGRSETQYF.

In regard to this clone: The same CDR3 is also encoded by other DNA sequences in this sample. The chain carries TRBV30 and TRBJ1-6, with a weak D call TRBD1 (6 bases). V was trimmed by 5 bases and J by 4 bases, leaving 9 bases between them. CDR1 and CDR2 (germline): GTSNPN, SVGIG (reference sequence). The CDR3 contains 13 residues. The CDR3 DNA sequence: TGTGCCTGGGAAGGACAGTATAATTCACCCCTCCACTTT. Translation gives CAWEGQYNSPLHF.

This chain connects TRBV18 to TRBJ1-5; D might be TRBD1 (6 bases). V lost 3 bases and J lost 5, with 14 bases in between. Germline loops: CDR1 KGHSH, CDR2 LQKENI. The CDR3 is made up of 15 amino acids. The CDR3 spells CASSPGKGGYQPQHF. CDR3 nucleotide sequence: TGTGCCAGCTCACCTGGCAAGGGGGGGTATCAGCCCCAGCATTTT.

CDR3 sequence (DNA): TGTGCCAGCAGCCTAGAAGGGACTAGCCTTGTGCAGACCCAGTACTTC. It specifies CASSLEGTSLVQTQYF. V usage is TRBV7-6 and J usage is TRBJ2-5; TRBD2 agrees at 9 bases. CDR1 is SGHVS, CDR2 FNYEAQ, per germline. CDR3 length: 16 amino acids. Trimming took 5 bases from V and 6 from J; bases not matched to a gene: 13.

This clone was picked up a small number of times. V usage is TRBV7-2 and J usage is TRBJ1-2, with 11 bases lining up with TRBD1. The CDR3 loop spans 18 amino acids. Trimming cost V 0 bases and J 8 bases; bases outside gene matches: 14. Germline lookup yields CDR1 SGHTA and CDR2 FQGNSA. DNA of the CDR3: TGTGCCAGCAGCTTAGCGAACCTCCGGGACAGGGGGGGTAAGGGCTACACCTTC. Translating it yields CASSLANLRDRGGKGYTF.

The rearrangement joins TRBV7-9 to TRBJ2-4; D is unclear. The CDR3 runs to 15 residues. Deletions cut 5 bases from V and 2 bases from J, with 13 bases between. The germline CDR1 and CDR2 sequences are SEHNR and FQNEAQ (reference sequence). The CDR3 DNA sequence: TGTGCCAGCAGCCCAGAGGCGCCGACCAAAAACATTCAGTACTTC. Its translation is CASSPEAPTKNIQYF.

This clone was observed a single time. The chain joins TRBV13 to TRBJ1-6; TRBD1 matches 8 bases. Trimming took 2 bases from V and 9 from J; bases not matched to a gene: 6. Germline CDR1 PRHDT, CDR2 FYEKMQ (reference sequence). The CDR3 runs to 15 residues. In nucleotides, the CDR3 is TGTGCCAGCAGCTTATATTCAGGGGGCAGTTCACCCCTCCACTTT. As protein: CASSLYSGGSSPLHF.

The genes are TRBV5-1 and TRBJ2-2; TRBD2 matches 9 bases. Germline V gene lookup returns CDR1 SGHRS and CDR2 YFSETQ. V shed 4 bases and J 4 bases; nucleotides not matched to a gene: 5. The CDR3 totals 15 residues. CDR3 DNA: TGCGCCAGCAGCAAACTAGCGGGTTTCACCGGGGAGCTGTTTTTT. Amino acids: CASSKLAGFTGELFF.